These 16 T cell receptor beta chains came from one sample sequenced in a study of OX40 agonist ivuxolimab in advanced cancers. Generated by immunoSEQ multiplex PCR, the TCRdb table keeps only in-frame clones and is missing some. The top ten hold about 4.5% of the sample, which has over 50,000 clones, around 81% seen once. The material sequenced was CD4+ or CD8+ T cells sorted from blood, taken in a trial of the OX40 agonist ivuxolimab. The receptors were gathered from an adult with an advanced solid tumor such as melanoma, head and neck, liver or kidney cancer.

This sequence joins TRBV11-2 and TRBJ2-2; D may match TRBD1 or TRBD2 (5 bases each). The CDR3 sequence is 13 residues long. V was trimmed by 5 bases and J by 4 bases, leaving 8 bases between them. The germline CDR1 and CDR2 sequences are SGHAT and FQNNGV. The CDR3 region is CASSGTLTGELFF. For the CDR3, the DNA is TGTGCCAGCAGCGGGACCCTCACCGGGGAGCTGTTTTTT.

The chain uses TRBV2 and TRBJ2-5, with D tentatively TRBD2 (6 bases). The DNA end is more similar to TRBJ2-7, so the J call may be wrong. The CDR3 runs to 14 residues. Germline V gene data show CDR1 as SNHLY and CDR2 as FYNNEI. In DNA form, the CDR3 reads TGTGCCAGCAGGCGGACCGGAGGGGCCTACGAGCAGTACTTC. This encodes CASRRTGGAYEQYF.

CDR3 protein: CASSYGTGSYEQYF. CDR3 nucleotide sequence: TGTGCCAGCAGTTACGGGACAGGCTCCTACGAGCAGTACTTC. The chain employs TRBV28 and TRBJ2-7; 8 bases line up with TRBD1. Unmatched junction bases numbered 2, after V lost 4 bases and J lost 0 bases. This CDR3 comprises 14 residues. Germline V lookup: CDR1 MDHEN, CDR2 SYDVKM.

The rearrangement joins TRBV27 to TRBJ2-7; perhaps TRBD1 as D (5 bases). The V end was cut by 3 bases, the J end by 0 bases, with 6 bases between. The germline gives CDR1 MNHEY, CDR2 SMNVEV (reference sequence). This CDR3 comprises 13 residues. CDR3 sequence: CASSLTASYEQYF. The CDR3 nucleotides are TGTGCCAGCAGTTTGACAGCCTCCTACGAGCAGTACTTC.

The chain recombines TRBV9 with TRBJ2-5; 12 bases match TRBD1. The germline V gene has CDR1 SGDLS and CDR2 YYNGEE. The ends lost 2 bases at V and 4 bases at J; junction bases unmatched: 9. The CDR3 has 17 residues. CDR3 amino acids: CASSVTSGTGGLETQYF. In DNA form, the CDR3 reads TGTGCCAGCAGCGTTACCTCCGGGACAGGGGGCTTAGAGACCCAGTACTTC.

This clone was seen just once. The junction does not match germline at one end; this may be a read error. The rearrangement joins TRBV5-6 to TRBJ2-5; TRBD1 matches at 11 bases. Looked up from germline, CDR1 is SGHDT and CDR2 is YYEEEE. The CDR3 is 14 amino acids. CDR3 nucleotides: TGTGCCAGCAGCCCCGTCGCCCGGGACAGGGGGTTACACTTC. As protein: CASSPVARDRGLHF.

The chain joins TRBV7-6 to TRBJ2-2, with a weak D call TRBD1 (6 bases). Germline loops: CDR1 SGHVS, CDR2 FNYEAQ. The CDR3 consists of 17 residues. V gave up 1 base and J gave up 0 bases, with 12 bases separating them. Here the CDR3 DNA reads TGTGCCAGCAGCTTAGGGACAGCCTTAACGAACACCGGGGAGCTGTTTTTT. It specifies CASSLGTALTNTGELFF.

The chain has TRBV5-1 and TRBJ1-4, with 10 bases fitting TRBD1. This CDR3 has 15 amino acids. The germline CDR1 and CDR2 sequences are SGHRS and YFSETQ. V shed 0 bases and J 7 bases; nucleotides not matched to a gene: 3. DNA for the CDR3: TGCGCCAGCAGCTTGGGACAGGGGGCAGTTGAAAAACTGTTTTTT. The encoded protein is CASSLGQGAVEKLFF.

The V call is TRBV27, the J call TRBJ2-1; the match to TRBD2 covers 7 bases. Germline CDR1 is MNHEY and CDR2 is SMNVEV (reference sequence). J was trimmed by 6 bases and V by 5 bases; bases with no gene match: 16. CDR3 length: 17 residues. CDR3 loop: CASSKTTGLVKGNEQFF. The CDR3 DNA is TGTGCCAGCAGTAAAACCACCGGACTAGTCAAAGGCAATGAGCAGTTCTTC.

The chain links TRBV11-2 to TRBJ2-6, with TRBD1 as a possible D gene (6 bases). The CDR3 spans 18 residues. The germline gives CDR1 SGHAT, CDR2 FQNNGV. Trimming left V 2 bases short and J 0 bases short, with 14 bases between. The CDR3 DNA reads TGTGCCAGCAGCTTATTCCGGGACATCGGCTCTGGGGCCAACGTCCTGACTTTC. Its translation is CASSLFRDIGSGANVLTF. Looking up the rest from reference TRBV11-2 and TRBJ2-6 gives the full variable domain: EAGVAQSPRYKIIEKRQSVAFWCNPISGHATLYWYQQILGQGPKLLIQFQNNGVVDDSQLPKDRFSAERLKGVDSTLKIQPAKLEDSAVYLCASSLFRDIGSGANVLTFGAGSRLTVL.

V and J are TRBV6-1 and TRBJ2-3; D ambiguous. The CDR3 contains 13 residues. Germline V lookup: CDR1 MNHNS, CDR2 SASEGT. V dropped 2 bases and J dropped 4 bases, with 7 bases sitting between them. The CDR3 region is CASSESLADTQYF. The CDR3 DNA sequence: TGTGCCAGCAGTGAAAGTTTGGCAGATACGCAGTATTTT.

The CDR3 sequence: CASARTSNSNQPQHF. In DNA form, the CDR3 reads TGTGCCAGCGCACGTACGTCTAATAGCAATCAGCCCCAGCATTTT. The gene calls are TRBV5-5 and TRBJ1-5; the D is unclear. The CDR3 totals 15 residues. Germline assignment: CDR1 SGHKS and CDR2 YYEKEE (reference sequence). V lost 7 bases, J lost 0 bases, and 14 bases lay in between.

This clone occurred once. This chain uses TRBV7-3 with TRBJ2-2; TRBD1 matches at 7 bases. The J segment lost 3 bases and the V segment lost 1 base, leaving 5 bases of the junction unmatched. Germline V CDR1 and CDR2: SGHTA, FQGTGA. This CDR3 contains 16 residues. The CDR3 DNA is TGTGCCAGCAGCTTAAGTCCCCAGGGGGACACCGGGGAGCTGTTTTTT. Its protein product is CASSLSPQGDTGELFF.

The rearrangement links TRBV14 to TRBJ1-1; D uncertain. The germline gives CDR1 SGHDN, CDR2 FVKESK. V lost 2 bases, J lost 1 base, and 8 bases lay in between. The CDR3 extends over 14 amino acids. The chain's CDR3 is CASSQNLRNTEAFF. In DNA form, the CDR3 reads TGTGCCAGCAGCCAAAACCTCAGGAACACTGAAGCTTTCTTT.

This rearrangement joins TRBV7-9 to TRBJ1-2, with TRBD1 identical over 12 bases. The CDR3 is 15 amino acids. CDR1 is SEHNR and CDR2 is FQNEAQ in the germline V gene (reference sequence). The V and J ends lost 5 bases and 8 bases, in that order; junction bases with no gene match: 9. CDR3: CASSVSGTGGEGYTF. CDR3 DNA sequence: TGTGCCAGCAGCGTCTCCGGGACAGGGGGCGAAGGCTACACCTTC.

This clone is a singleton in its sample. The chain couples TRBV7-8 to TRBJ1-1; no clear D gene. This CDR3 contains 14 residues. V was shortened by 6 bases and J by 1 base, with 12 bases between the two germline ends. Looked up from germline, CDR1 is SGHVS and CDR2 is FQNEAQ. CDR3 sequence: CASSPPEGNTEAFF. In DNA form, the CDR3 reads TGTGCCAGCAGTCCCCCTGAGGGGAACACTGAAGCTTTCTTT.